Below, 19 T cell receptor beta chains from the same sample are listed, as sequenced in a study of monozygotic twins with inflammatory bowel disease. TCRdb derives one entry per CDR3 protein from the 5' RACE reads, leaving out DNA. Its table lists some 330,000 distinct CDR3 sequences. Sequences were obtained from blood. The receptors derive from a human donor with ulcerative colitis or Crohn's disease, or a healthy co-twin of an affected twin (not recorded which).

The chain carries TRBV10-3 and TRBJ2-6; TCRdb names TRBD2, which stays unverified in the absence of DNA. The CDR3 spans 19 residues. Looked up from germline, CDR1 is ENHRY and CDR2 is SYGVKD. The CDR3 reads CAISESGGLAGAGANVLTF.

The J gene is TRBJ1-6, the V gene TRBV27; TCRdb's D call of TRBD1 is untestable without DNA. Germline CDR1 and CDR2: MNHEY and SMNVEV (reference sequence). The CDR3 runs to 15 residues. CDR3 sequence reads: CASSPAGSYNSPLHF.

The V gene is TRBV7-2, the J gene TRBJ1-2; no DNA is available, so the TRBD1 call from TCRdb remains unchecked. The CDR3 totals 13 residues. CDR1 is SGHTA, CDR2 FQGNSA, per germline. CDR3: CASSLDRGRRYTF.

The chain combines TRBV7-8 with TRBJ1-1; the D call from TCRdb, TRBD1, cannot be confirmed without DNA. The CDR3 totals 16 residues. Germline values: CDR1 SGHVS, CDR2 FQNEAQ. This chain's CDR3 is CASFQLGGQGRTEAFF.

The chain carries TRBV6-1 and TRBJ2-3; TCRdb selects TRBD2, and the lack of DNA leaves this call unchecked. CDR1 is MNHNS, CDR2 SASEGT, per germline. The CDR3 runs 14 residues. CDR3 protein: CASRASGGIDTQYF.

The chain carries TRBV11-3 and TRBJ2-7; TCRdb proposes TRBD1, but this gene call is untestable without DNA. Per the germline V gene, CDR1 is SGHNT and CDR2 is YENEEA. There are 14 residues in the CDR3. This CDR3 reads CASSLYPGGYEQYF.

The V and J genes are TRBV6-5 and TRBJ1-4; the TRBD1 assignment by TCRdb is unverifiable without DNA. This CDR3 has 15 residues. Germline assignment: CDR1 MNHEY and CDR2 SVGAGI. CDR3 in amino acids: CASSLGQNGGEKLFF.

V usage is TRBV7-2 and J usage is TRBJ1-1; TCRdb selects TRBD1, and the lack of DNA leaves this call unchecked. This CDR3 contains 15 residues. Germline V gene data show CDR1 as SGHTA and CDR2 as FQGNSA. The CDR3 here is CASSLRGRWNTEAFF.

V is TRBV6-2 or TRBV6-3 and J is TRBJ1-5; without DNA, the TCRdb call of TRBD1 cannot be checked. The CDR3 spans 14 residues. Germline assignment: CDR1 MNHEY and CDR2 SVGEGT. This chain's CDR3 is CASSPDRVETAQHF.

This chain joins TRBV7-2 and TRBJ1-4; no DNA is available, so the TRBD1 call from TCRdb remains unchecked. The CDR3 extends over 16 amino acids. Germline CDR1 reads SGHTA; CDR2 reads FQGNSA. CDR3 sequence reads: CASSLVGTGQNEKLFF.

This CDR3 is CASSSRTSGGGDTQYF. This chain connects TRBV27 to TRBJ2-3; absent DNA, TCRdb's TRBD2 call cannot be checked. Germline loops: CDR1 MNHEY, CDR2 SMNVEV (reference sequence). CDR3 length: 16 amino acids.

This chain links TRBV7-9 with TRBJ2-2. Per the germline V gene, CDR1 is SEHNR and CDR2 is FQNEAQ (reference sequence). The CDR3 length is 17 residues. The CDR3 is CASSLAPSGETTGELFF. The variable domain in full, with the rest retrieved from reference TRBV7-9 and TRBJ2-2, is DTGVSQNPRHKITKRGQNVTFRCDPISEHNRLYWYRQTLGQGPEFLTYFQNEAQLEKSRLLSDRFSAERPKGSFSTLEIQRTEQGDSAMYLCASSLAPSGETTGELFFGEGSRLTVL.

The V and J genes are TRBV5-5 and TRBJ2-1; the TCRdb D gene call, TRBD2, has no DNA to confirm it. The CDR3 extends over 15 amino acids. Germline CDR1 is SGHKS and CDR2 is YYEKEE (reference sequence). CDR3 sequence: CASSPGLAAYNEQFF.

The chain carries TRBV2 and TRBJ1-6. Per germline, CDR1 SNHLY and CDR2 FYNNEI. CDR3 size: 13 residues. The CDR3: CASRDIYNSPLHF.

The rearrangement uses TRBV23-1 and TRBJ2-7; TCRdb returns TRBD1, unconfirmable since there is no DNA. TRBV23-1 is filed as an ORF, its function uncertain. This CDR3 is built from 17 residues. This chain's CDR3 is CASSQPSWDRGTYEQYF.

The rearrangement links TRBV10-3 to TRBJ1-5; the TRBD1 assignment by TCRdb is unverifiable without DNA. This CDR3 is built from 15 residues. The germline gives CDR1 ENHRY, CDR2 SYGVKD. The CDR3 reads CAISRDKYSNQPQHF.

The V call is TRBV6-2 or TRBV6-3, the J call TRBJ2-2; as DNA is missing, the TRBD1 call by TCRdb cannot be tested. The CDR3 spans 15 residues. Germline V gene lookup returns CDR1 MNHEY and CDR2 SVGEGT. CDR3 sequence reads: CASSYGTVNTGELFF.

The J gene is TRBJ2-7, the V gene TRBV7-9; TCRdb picks TRBD1, but there is no DNA to check that call. There are 15 residues in the CDR3. Germline V gene lookup returns CDR1 SEHNR and CDR2 FQNEAQ (reference sequence). The CDR3 loop is CASSTGTGVSYEQYF.

The V call is TRBV5-6, the J call TRBJ2-5; TCRdb's D call, TRBD2, is unchecked because there is no DNA. The CDR3 is 16 residues long. The germline gives CDR1 SGHDT, CDR2 YYEEEE. The CDR3 reads CASSWGLAGPQETQYF.